The source of this T cell receptor (beta chain) is a study of blood T cell repertoires in COVID-19. Per the study methods: Reference gene primer amplification in the assay estimated nucleated cell counts. The repertoire was sequenced with immunoSEQ multiplex PCR; TCRdb's copy has only in-frame clones and lacks some. Clone size and the V and J calls come from that table; the DNA yielded D and trimming. The sample contains about 140,000 clones, over 60% of which appear only once. Recovered Cohort 3 donors showed two negative PCRs, clearance, or symptom resolution. Germline lookup yields CDR1 SEHNR and CDR2 FQNEAQ (reference sequence). V was cut by 5 bases and J by 4 bases, with 14 bases left in between. The CDR3 runs to 14 residues.

The TCR originated in a woman aged 45-65 years who had recovered from COVID-19. The chain joins TRBV7-9 to TRBJ1-1; D is unclear. The sequenced material came from PBMCs or T cells enriched from blood (not recorded which). CDR3 bases: TGTGCCAGCAGCCTCTCTGGCGGTATCACTGAAGCTTTCTTT. Translating it yields CASSLSGGITEAFF. The full variable domain, completed using reference TRBV7-9 and TRBJ1-1, is DTGVSQNPRHKITKRGQNVTFRCDPISEHNRLYWYRQTLGQGPEFLTYFQNEAQLEKSRLLSDRFSAERPKGSFSTLEIQRTEQGDSAMYLCASSLSGGITEAFFGQGTRLTVV.